This T cell receptor (beta chain) emerged from a study of identical twins. Study conclusions and caveats: Twin pairs had excess sharing that was weaker in beta out-of-frame sequences. Monozygotic twin pairs showed more out-of-frame TCR alpha sharing than models estimated.

Germline-derived CDR1 and CDR2 are LGHDT and YNNKEL (reference sequence). The CDR3 contains 17 residues. J gave up 5 bases and V 1 base, and 14 bases lay outside the gene matches. This clonotype has at least ten counts. Antigen: not known. A single record per CDR3 protein comes from TCRdb applying MiXCR to the 5' RACE reads. The top ten clones hold approximately 1.5% of a sample with fewer than 800,000 distinct CDR3 sequences, about 7% of them seen once. The data also belong to a second study, concerning yellow fever vaccine responses in identical twins. That source adds: Reportedly, twins showed a vaccine T cell response that looked partly convergent and partly personalized.

The receptor comes from a woman aged 18-30 years in good health. Sequenced input: PBMCs. V is TRBV3-1 and J is TRBJ2-7; 7 bases are a match to TRBD2. The CDR3 DNA follows: TGTGCCAGCAGCCAAGCTGTCGAAGCGGGGAAATCCCACGAGCAGTACTTC. This gives the protein CASSQAVEAGKSHEQYF.